Here is one T cell receptor beta chain with its context. What it binds is not known. The record originates from a study of Ad26.COV2.S vaccination and SARS-CoV-2 variants. Method: immunoSEQ multiplex PCR; TCRdb's copy keeps in-frame clones and lacks some. The table shows about 500,000 clones, with about 88% occurring only once. The V gene lost 6 bases and the J gene lost 8 bases, with 16 bases spanning the gap. Germline-derived CDR1 and CDR2 are SNHLY and FYNNEI. CDR3 length: 13 amino acids. Regarding treatment: roughly 19 received Ad26.COV2.S at low or high dose, single or two shots; 5 received placebo; per-sample allocation not given. Sample collection was performed on day 63 after the first vaccine or placebo injection. Adults aged 18-55 years in Boston included the donor. General observations from the study: Relative to placebo recipients, vaccine recipients exhibited elevated spike-specific TCR breadth. Substantial breadth in spike-specific CD8+ and CD4+ T cell responses was reportedly seen after vaccination.

Sequenced here: peripheral blood, sampled in a trial of Ad26.COV2.S vaccine versus placebo. The TCR originated in a person between 18 and 59 years old who received the Ad26.COV2.S COVID-19 vaccine or a placebo. V is TRBV2 and J is TRBJ1-2; D is unclear. The CDR3, as DNA: TGTGCCAGCAGGAAAACTCTTCTAAAAGGCTACACCTTC. It encodes CASRKTLLKGYTF.